Listed below are T cell receptor beta chains from one sample, sequenced in a study of blood T cell repertoires in COVID-19. Profiling relied on immunoSEQ multiplex PCR, and the TCRdb table lists in-frame clones only, not all of them. The sample yields about 200,000 clones, 86% seen once. The sequenced material came from PBMCs or T cells enriched from blood (not recorded which). All receptors come from a woman aged 25 to 45 who had been exposed to COVID-19. The CDR3 runs from the conserved cysteine through the conserved F or W. Fields, in order: J gene, V gene, CDR3 protein.

>TRBJ1-2|TRBV27
CASSLEIGWQGGYTF
>TRBJ1-2|TRBV30
CASQVNYGYTF
>TRBJ1-6|TRBV19
CASSEESNSPLHF
>TRBJ1-1|TRBV27
CASSLLGDTEAFF
>TRBJ1-6|TRBV15
CATSRLYDRAENSPLHF
>TRBJ1-2|TRBV10-3
CAISDRQGEDGYTF
>TRBJ2-3|TRBV7-7
CASSPGGAGADTQYF
>TRBJ1-5|TRBV5-1
CASSSQGPNQPQHF
>TRBJ2-1|TRBV7-2
CASIPGGVNEQFF
>TRBJ1-2|TRBV7-9
CASSSDRGKANYGYTF
>TRBJ1-2|TRBV11-2
CASSFGQGGYTF
>TRBJ1-6|TRBV19
CASSTRQGLNSPLHF
>TRBJ2-1|TRBV5-1
CASSFQGQYSYNEQFF
>TRBJ2-1|TRBV18
CASSPPAAPYNEQFF
>TRBJ2-3|TRBV7-8
CASSSPLGRASTDTQYF
>TRBJ2-7|TRBV6-2/TRBV6-3
CASSYRPGQERVKSGTYEQYF
>TRBJ1-2|TRBV19
CASRDPGQVVYGYTF
>TRBJ1-2|TRBV6-5
CASSYDFNYGYTF
>TRBJ1-5|TRBV7-8
CASSTQDRGQPQHF
>TRBJ1-2|TRBV27
CASSRSGQGALGYTF
>TRBJ1-2|TRBV21-1
CASSSRRTKNYGYTF
>TRBJ2-7|TRBV27
CASSFGTAYEQYF
>TRBJ1-1|TRBV6-2/TRBV6-3
CASSYSYSEAFF
>TRBJ1-5|TRBV6-1
CASSEAGRQQPQHF
>TRBJ2-1|TRBV19
CASSPAGRGLDNEQFF
>TRBJ2-3|TRBV13
CASSFPSTDTQYF
>TRBJ2-7|TRBV11-2
CASSFGTGLHEQYF
>TRBJ1-5|TRBV7-8
CASSTRGVQPQHF
>TRBJ2-3|TRBV7-2
CASGLTFTDTQYF
>TRBJ2-2|TRBV10-1
CASSGTNTGELFF
>TRBJ2-7|TRBV5-1
CASSLEGSDGYEQYF
>TRBJ2-2|TRBV3-1/TRBV3-2
CASSQAGRQGATGELFF
>TRBJ1-6|TRBV27
CASRPGFGTANSPLHF
>TRBJ1-6|TRBV15
CATSRPYYRGLGGNSPLHF
>TRBJ1-5|TRBV7-8
CASSRPGEKKPQHF
>TRBJ1-2|TRBV5-6
CASSLWWGTHPYGYTF
>TRBJ2-1|TRBV7-8
CASSPRYNEQFF
>TRBJ1-5|TRBV5-1
CASSLAGPQPQHF
>TRBJ1-1|TRBV7-8
CASVLQAPNTEAFF
>TRBJ1-1|TRBV11-3
CASSLDLGANTEAFF
>TRBJ2-1|TRBV18
CASSPRAGENEQFF
>TRBJ2-2|TRBV7-7
CASSHETGMLGELFF
>TRBJ1-2|TRBV6-2/TRBV6-3
CASSSTILPGQGGYTF